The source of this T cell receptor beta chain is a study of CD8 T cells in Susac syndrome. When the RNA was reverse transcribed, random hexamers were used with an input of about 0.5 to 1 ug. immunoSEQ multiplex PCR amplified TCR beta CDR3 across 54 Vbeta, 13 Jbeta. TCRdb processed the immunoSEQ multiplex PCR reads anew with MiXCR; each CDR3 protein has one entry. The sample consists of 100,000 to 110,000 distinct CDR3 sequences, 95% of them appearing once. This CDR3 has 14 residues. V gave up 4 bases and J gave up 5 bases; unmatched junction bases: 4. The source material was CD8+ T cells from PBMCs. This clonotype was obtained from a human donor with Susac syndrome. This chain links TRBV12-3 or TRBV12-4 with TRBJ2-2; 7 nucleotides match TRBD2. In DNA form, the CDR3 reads TGTGCCAGCAGTTCCCGGGGAGGGACCGGGGAGCTGTTTTTT. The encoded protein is CASSSRGGTGELFF.